The present T cell receptor beta chain was sequenced within a study of shared clonotypes between healthy human individuals. Overall study results and limits: Researchers sampled only blood; tissue repertoires likely differ.

CD4+ cells underwent separation, giving CD45RA+ naive and CD45RA-negative memory subsets. Sorted-subset replicate PCR reactions contained approximately 190 ng DNA, corresponding to some 29,000 T cell genomes. Assay used: immunoSEQ multiplex PCR; TCRdb lists only in-frame clones, some missing. The table lists roughly 1,500,000 clones, 98% of them singletons. The V gene's germline CDR1 is SNHLY and CDR2 FYNNEI. The V and J ends lost 9 bases and 6 bases respectively, with 15 bases between them. This CDR3 spans 12 amino acids. With regard to this clone: What it binds is unknown.

This sequence joins TRBV2 and TRBJ2-7, with D perhaps TRBD1 (6 bases). Specimen: naive CD4+ T cells sorted from blood. Subset defined: CD45RA+ positively selected. This sequence originates from a man aged 25-45 years in good health. The CDR3 reads CASAQGIREQYF. The CDR3 DNA follows: TGTGCCAGTGCACAGGGTATTCGCGAGCAGTACTTC.